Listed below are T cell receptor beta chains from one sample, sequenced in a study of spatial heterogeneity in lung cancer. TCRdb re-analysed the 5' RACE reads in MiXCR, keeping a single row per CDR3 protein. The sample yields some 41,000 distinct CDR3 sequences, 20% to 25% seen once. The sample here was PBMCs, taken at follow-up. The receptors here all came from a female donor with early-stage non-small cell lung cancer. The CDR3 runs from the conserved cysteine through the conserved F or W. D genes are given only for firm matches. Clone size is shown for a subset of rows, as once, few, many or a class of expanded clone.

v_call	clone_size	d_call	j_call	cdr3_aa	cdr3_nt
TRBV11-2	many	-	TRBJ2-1	CASSLVGGVASTYNEQFF	TGTGCCAGCAGCTTAGTAGGTGGTGTGGCCTCGACCTACAATGAGCAGTTCTTC
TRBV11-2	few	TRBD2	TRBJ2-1	CASSLGGPGYNRLAGGSYNEQFF	TGTGCCAGCAGCTTAGGCGGGCCAGGTTATAATCGACTAGCGGGAGGTTCCTACAATGAGCAGTTCTTC
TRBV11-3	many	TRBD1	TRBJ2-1	CASSFSGTGPKNEQFF	TGTGCCAGCAGCTTCTCCGGGACAGGGCCTAAAAATGAGCAGTTCTTC
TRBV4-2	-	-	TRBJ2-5	CASSPLRREVYGTQYF	TGTGCCAGCAGCCCACTGAGGAGGGAGGTGTACGGGACCCAGTACTTC
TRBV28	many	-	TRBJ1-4	CASSPPPDSSKLFF	TGTGCCAGCAGTCCCCCACCCGATTCGTCGAAACTGTTTTTT
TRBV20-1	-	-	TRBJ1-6	CSARTGTHSPLHF	TGCAGTGCTAGAACAGGAACCCATTCACCCCTCCACTTT
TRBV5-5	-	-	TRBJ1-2	CASSLEPSIGYTF	TGTGCCAGCAGCTTGGAACCGTCCATTGGCTACACCTTC
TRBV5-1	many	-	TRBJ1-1	CASSSDSTVLAFF	TGCGCCAGCAGCTCGGACAGTACGGTATTGGCTTTCTTT
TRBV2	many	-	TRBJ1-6	CASSANSPGSSPLHF	TGTGCCAGCAGCGCAAATAGTCCCGGTAGTTCACCCCTCCACTTT
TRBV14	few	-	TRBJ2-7	CASSHPWRAYEQYF	TGTGCCAGCAGCCACCCTTGGCGGGCCTACGAGCAGTACTTC
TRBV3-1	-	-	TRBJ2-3	CASTILGDTQYF	TGTGCCAGCACCATATTGGGGGATACGCAGTATTTT
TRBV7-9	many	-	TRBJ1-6	CASSLVGQGSSPLHF	TGTGCCAGCAGCTTAGTAGGCCAGGGGAGTTCACCCCTCCACTTT
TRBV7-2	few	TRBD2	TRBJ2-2	CASSSPGGLTGELFF	TGTGCCAGCAGCTCCCCGGGGGGGCTCACCGGGGAGCTGTTTTTT
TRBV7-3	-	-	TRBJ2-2	CASRGRTGTGELFF	TGTGCCAGCAGGGGCAGGACGGGCACCGGGGAGCTGTTTTTT
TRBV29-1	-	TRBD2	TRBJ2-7	CSVEGREGPDEQYF	TGCAGCGTTGAAGGGCGGGAGGGGCCGGACGAGCAGTACTTC
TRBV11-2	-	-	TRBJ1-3	CASSLSTTSGNTIYF	TGTGCCAGCAGCTTAAGTACCACCTCTGGAAACACCATATATTTT
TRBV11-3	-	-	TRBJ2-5	CASSLRRETQYF	TGTGCCAGCAGCTTGAGACGGGAGACCCAGTACTTC
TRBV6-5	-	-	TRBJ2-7	CASSRESIAEISYEQYF	TGTGCCAGCAGCCGAGAAAGTATAGCGGAGATCTCCTACGAGCAGTACTTC
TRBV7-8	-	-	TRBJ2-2	CASRDFRGPGELFF	TGTGCCTCCCGGGACTTCCGGGGTCCCGGGGAGCTGTTTTTT
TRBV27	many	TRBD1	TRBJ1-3	CASKITLTGSTGNTIYF	TGTGCCAGCAAAATAACCCTGACAGGGAGTACTGGAAACACCATATATTTT
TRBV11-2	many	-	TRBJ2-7	CASRAPYSGTPSEQYF	TGTGCCAGCAGGGCCCCATACTCCGGGACGCCGTCCGAGCAGTACTTC
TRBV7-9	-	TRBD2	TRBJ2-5	CASSMAREGETQYF	TGTGCCAGCAGCATGGCCAGGGAGGGAGAGACCCAGTACTTC
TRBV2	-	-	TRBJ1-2	CASRGNSYGYTF	TGTGCCAGCAGGGGGAACTCCTATGGCTACACCTTC
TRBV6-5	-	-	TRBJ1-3	CASSGPGGFRNTIYF	TGTGCCAGCAGTGGACCGGGGGGATTCCGAAACACCATATATTTT
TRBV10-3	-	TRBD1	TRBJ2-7	CAISVDRETYEQYF	TGTGCCATCAGCGTAGACAGGGAGACCTACGAGCAGTACTTC
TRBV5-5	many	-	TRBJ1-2	CASSLPGGYTF	TGTGCCAGCAGCCTCCCTGGGGGCTACACCTTC
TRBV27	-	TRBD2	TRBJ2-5	CASSRGVARFQETQYF	TGTGCCAGCAGTCGGGGGGTAGCGAGATTCCAAGAGACCCAGTACTTC
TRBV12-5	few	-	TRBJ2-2	CASGLGQLGPGELFF	TGTGCTAGTGGTTTGGGACAACTAGGCCCCGGGGAGCTGTTTTTT
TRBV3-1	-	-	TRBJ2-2	CASSRDRETGELFF	TGTGCCAGCAGCCGGGACCGGGAAACCGGGGAGCTGTTTTTT
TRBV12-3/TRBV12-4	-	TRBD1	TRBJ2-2	CASRDRSAGELFF	TGTGCCAGCAGGGACAGGTCGGCCGGGGAGCTGTTTTTT
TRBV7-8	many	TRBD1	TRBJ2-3	CASSLVWWDRGSTDTQYF	TGTGCCAGCAGCTTAGTTTGGTGGGACAGGGGATCCACAGATACGCAGTATTTT
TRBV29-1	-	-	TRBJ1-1	CSGKRNTEAFF	TGCAGCGGTAAGAGGAACACTGAAGCTTTCTTT
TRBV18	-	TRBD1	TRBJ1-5	CASSRDSGTQPQHF	TGTGCCAGCTCGCGGGACAGCGGAACTCAGCCCCAGCATTTT
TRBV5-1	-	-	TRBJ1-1	CASSTQGNTEAFF	TGCGCCAGCAGTACACAGGGGAACACTGAAGCTTTCTTT
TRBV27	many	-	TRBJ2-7	CASSQLHTGSLDYEQYF	TGTGCCAGCAGCCAACTACATACCGGGTCCCTAGACTACGAGCAGTACTTC
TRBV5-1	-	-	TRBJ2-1	CASSPGGNNNEQFF	TGCGCCAGCAGCCCCGGGGGAAATAACAATGAGCAGTTCTTC
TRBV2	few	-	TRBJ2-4	CASSGRKNIQYF	TGTGCCAGCAGCGGACGTAAAAACATTCAGTACTTC
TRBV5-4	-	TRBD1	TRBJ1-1	CASRLTGSTEAFF	TGTGCCAGCAGATTGACAGGGAGCACTGAAGCTTTCTTT
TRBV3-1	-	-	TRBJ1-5	CASSQGDGGRPQHF	TGTGCCAGCAGCCAAGGTGACGGGGGTCGGCCCCAGCATTTT
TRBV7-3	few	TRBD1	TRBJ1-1	CASSLTIGQAGGAFF	TGTGCCAGCAGCTTAACGATAGGACAGGCAGGGGGAGCTTTCTTT